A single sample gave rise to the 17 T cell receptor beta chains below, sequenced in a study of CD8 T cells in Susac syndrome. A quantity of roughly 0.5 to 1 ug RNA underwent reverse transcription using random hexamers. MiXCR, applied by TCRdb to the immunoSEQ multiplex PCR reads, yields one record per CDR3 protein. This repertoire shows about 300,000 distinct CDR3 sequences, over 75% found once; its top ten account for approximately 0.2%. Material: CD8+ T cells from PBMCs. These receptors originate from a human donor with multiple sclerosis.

CDR3 coding DNA: TGTGCCAGCAGTCCCTGGGGGGATAGCAATCAGCCCCAGCATTTT. It encodes CASSPWGDSNQPQHF. This chain links TRBV6-5 with TRBJ1-5; a possible D gene is TRBD1 (5 bases). Germline CDR1 reads MNHEY; CDR2 reads SVGAGI. There are 15 residues in the CDR3. With 5 bases removed from V and 0 bases from J, the gap between germline ends came to 11 bases.

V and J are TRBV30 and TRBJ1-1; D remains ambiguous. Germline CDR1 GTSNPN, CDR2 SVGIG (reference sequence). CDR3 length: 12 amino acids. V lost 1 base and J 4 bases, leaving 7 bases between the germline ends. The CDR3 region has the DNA TGTGCCTGGAGTGGGTGGGGCACTGAAGCTTTCTTT. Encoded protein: CAWSGWGTEAFF.

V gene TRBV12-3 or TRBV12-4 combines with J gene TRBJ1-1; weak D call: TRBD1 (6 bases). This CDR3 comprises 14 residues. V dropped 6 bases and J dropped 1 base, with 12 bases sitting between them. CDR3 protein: CASSYRDWNTEAFF. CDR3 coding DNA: TGTGCCAGCAGCTACAGGGATTGGAACACTGAAGCTTTCTTT.

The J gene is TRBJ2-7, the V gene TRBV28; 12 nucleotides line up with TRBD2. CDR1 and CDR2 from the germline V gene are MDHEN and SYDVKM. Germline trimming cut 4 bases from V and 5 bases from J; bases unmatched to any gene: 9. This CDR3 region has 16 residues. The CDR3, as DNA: TGTGCCAGCAGTTCCATTGGACTAGCGGGACGGGACGAGCAGTACTTC. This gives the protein CASSSIGLAGRDEQYF.

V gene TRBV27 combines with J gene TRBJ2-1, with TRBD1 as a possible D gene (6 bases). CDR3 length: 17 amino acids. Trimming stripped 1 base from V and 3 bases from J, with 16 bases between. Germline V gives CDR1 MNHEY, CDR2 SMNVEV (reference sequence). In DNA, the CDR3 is TGTGCCAGCAGTTTATTGACAGGCTTGGGGGTCTACAATGAGCAGTTCTTC. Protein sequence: CASSLLTGLGVYNEQFF.

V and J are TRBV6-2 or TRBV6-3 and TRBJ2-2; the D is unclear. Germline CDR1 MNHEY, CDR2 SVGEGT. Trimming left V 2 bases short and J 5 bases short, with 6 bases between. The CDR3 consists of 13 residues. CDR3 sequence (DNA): TGTGCCAGCAGTTACCCAATGACCGGGGAGCTGTTTTTT. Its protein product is CASSYPMTGELFF.

The CDR3 sequence: CASSHPPLSYEQYF. The CDR3 DNA is TGTGCCAGCAGCCACCCACCCCTTTCCTACGAGCAGTACTTC. The chain combines TRBV14 with TRBJ2-7; D remains unclear. Germline CDR1 reads SGHDN; CDR2 reads FVKESK. This CDR3 comprises 14 residues. V was clipped by 3 bases and J by 1 base, with 10 bases between them.

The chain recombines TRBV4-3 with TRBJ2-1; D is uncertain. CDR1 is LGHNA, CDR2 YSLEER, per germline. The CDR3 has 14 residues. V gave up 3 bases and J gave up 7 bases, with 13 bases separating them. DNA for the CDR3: TGCGCCAGCAGCCAGGATTTGGTCGGGAATGAGCAGTTCTTC. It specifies CASSQDLVGNEQFF.

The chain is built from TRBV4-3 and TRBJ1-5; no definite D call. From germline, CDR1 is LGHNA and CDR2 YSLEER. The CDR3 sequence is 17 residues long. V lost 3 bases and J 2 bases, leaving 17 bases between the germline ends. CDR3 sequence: CASSQGLGSEGNQPQHF. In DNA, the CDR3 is TGCGCCAGCAGCCAGGGGTTGGGTAGTGAAGGCAATCAGCCCCAGCATTTT.

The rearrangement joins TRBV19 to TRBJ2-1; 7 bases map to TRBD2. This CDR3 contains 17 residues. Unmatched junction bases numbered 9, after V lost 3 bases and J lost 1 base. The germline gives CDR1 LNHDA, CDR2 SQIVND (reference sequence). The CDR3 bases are TGTGCCAGTAGTATGTTGGCTAGCGGTAAGTCCTACAATGAGCAGTTCTTC. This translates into CASSMLASGKSYNEQFF.

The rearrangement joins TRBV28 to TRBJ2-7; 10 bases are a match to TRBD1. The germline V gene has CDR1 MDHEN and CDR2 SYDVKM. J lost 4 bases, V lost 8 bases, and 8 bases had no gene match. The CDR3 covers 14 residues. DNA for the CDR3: TGTGCCAGCCGAACGACAGGGGGCTTATACGAGCAGTACTTC. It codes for CASRTTGGLYEQYF.

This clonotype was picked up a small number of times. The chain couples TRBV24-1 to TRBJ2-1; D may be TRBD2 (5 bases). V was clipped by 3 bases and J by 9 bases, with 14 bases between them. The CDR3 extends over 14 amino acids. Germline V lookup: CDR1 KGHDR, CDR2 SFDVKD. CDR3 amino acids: CATSDRAPRGEQFF. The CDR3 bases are TGTGCCACCAGTGATCGGGCTCCCCGGGGTGAGCAGTTCTTC.

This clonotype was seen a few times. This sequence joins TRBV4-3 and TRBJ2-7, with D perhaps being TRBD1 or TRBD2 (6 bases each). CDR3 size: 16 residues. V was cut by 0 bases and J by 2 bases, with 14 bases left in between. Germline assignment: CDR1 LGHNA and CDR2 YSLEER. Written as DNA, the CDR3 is TGCGCCAGCAGCCAAGAAGTCCGGGGGCGACCCTACGAGCAGTACTTC. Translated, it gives CASSQEVRGRPYEQYF.

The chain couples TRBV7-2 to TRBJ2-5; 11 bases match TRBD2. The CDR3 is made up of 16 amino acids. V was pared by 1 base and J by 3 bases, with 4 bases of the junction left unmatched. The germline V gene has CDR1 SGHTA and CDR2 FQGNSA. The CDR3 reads CASSLGGGLAEETQYF. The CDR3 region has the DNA TGTGCCAGCAGCTTAGGGGGGGGACTAGCGGAAGAGACCCAGTACTTC.

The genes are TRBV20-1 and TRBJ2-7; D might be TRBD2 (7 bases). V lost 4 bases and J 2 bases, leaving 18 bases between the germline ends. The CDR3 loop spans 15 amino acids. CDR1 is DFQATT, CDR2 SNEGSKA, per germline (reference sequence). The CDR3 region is CSATPRGRGTYEQYF. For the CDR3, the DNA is TGCAGTGCTACTCCACGGGGGAGGGGGACCTACGAGCAGTACTTC.

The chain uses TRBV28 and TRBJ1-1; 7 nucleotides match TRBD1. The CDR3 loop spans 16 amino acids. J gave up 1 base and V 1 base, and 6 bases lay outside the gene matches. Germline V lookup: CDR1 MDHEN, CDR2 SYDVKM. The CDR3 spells CASSLSDRVWNTEAFF. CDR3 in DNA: TGTGCCAGCAGTTTATCCGACAGGGTATGGAACACTGAAGCTTTCTTT.

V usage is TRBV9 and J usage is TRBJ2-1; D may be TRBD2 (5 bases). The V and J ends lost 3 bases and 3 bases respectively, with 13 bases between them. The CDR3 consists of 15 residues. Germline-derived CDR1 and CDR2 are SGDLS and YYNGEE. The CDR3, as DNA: TGTGCCAGCAGCGCGGACTGGGGAAGCTACAATGAGCAGTTCTTC. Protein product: CASSADWGSYNEQFF. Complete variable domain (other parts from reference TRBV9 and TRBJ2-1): DSGVTQTPKHLITATGQRVTLRCSPRSGDLSVYWYQQSLDQGLQFLIQYYNGEERAKGNILERFSAQQFPDLHSELNLSSLELGDSALYFCASSADWGSYNEQFFGPGTRLTVL.